This T cell receptor (beta chain) was captured in a study of CD8+ T cells in alopecia areata. Study summary: Scoring of severity for treated patients was based on percentage of affected scalp area.

Study-wide findings and caveats: In scalp and blood, many expanded lesional clones persisted during tofacitinib.

Comment on this clone: Its antigen is not known.

Germline CDR1 is KGHSH and CDR2 is LQKENI. CDR3 length: 13 residues. Trimming took 2 bases from V and 8 from J, leaving 13 bases between them. cDNA serving as the sequencing template came from extracted, reverse transcribed RNA. Here immunoSEQ multiplex PCR was the method, and the copy in TCRdb shows in-frame clones only, minus some. The sample yields approximately 210,000 clones, less than 50% seen once. Treatment of the sample: oral pan-JAK inhibitor, 5-10 mg twice daily. Peripheral blood and lesional scalp punch biopsies came from alopecia areata patients. The origin of this receptor is a human donor with alopecia areata. The J gene is TRBJ2-7, the V gene TRBV18; unclear D gene. The source was CD4+ T cells sorted from blood, collected between weeks 36 and 40, from a patient treated with tofacitinib. The CDR3 is CASSPDTLSQQYF. The CDR3 nucleotides are TGTGCCAGCTCACCAGACACCCTTTCCCAGCAGTACTTC. The full variable domain, rest sourced from reference TRBV18 and TRBJ2-7, is NAGVMQNPRHLVRRRGQEARLRCSPMKGHSHVYWYRQLPEEGLKFMVYLQKENIIDESGMPKERFSAEFPKEGPSILRIQQVVRGDSAAYFCASSPDTLSQQYFGPGTRLTVT.